The 3 T cell receptor beta chains listed next were all sequenced from one sample in a study of shared clonotypes between healthy human individuals. Naivety among CD8 cells was defined by CD45RO negativity and positive CCR7 selection, thereby excluding terminally differentiated effector memory CD45RA+ cells. TCRdb's copy holds only in-frame clones and misses some; the assay was immunoSEQ multiplex PCR. The data show about 2.1 million clones, 85% to 95% seen once. The sequencing sample was made of naive CD8+ T cells from PBMCs. Receptors were obtained from a man aged 18 to 29 in good health. Some clones in this sample may be carry-over from other donors' samples.

The chain joins TRBV4-3 to TRBJ2-1, with D uncertain. Trimming took 0 bases from V and 4 from J, leaving 19 bases between them. This CDR3 spans 18 amino acids. The germline CDR1 and CDR2 sequences are LGHNA and YSLEER. The CDR3: CASSQDPVPPTGYNEQFF. The CDR3 DNA sequence: TGCGCCAGCAGCCAAGATCCGGTGCCCCCTACTGGATACAATGAGCAGTTCTTC.

This chain connects TRBV19 to TRBJ2-2, with D possibly matching TRBD1 (5 bases). Germline assignment: CDR1 LNHDA and CDR2 SQIVND (reference sequence). V gave up 5 bases and J gave up 5 bases, with 9 bases separating them. This CDR3 has 13 amino acids. The CDR3 sequence: CASSPQGTGELFF. In nucleotides, the CDR3 is TGTGCCAGTAGTCCCCAGGGTACCGGGGAGCTGTTTTTT.

V is TRBV27 and J is TRBJ2-1; no firm D call. Germline CDR1 reads MNHEY; CDR2 reads SMNVEV (reference sequence). V was cut by 3 bases and J by 6 bases, with 6 bases left in between. This CDR3 has 12 amino acids. CDR3 DNA sequence: TGTGCCAGCAGTTTTGGATTCAATGAGCAGTTCTTC. This translates into CASSFGFNEQFF.